The T cell receptor beta chain described here comes from a study of T-cell reconstitution after alpha-beta-depleted transplantation in children. There are a few counts of this clonotype. Preparation of the TCRbeta library involved a method that used unique molecular identifiers. TCRdb reanalysed the PCR reads using MiXCR and keeps one entry per CDR3 protein. The sample comprises a few hundred thousand distinct CDR3 sequences, 10% to 13% of which are singletons, and under 3% rests with the top ten. V shed 8 bases and J shed 0 bases, with 8 bases lying between them. The CDR3 consists of 13 residues. Germline V CDR1 and CDR2: MDHEN, SYDVKM.

This TCR derives from a human donor who donated a stem cell graft to a child with acute lymphoblastic leukemia. The sample here was PBMCs from the stem cell graft donor, taken from the stem cell graft. V and J are TRBV28 and TRBJ1-5; the D is unclear. Written as DNA, the CDR3 is TGTGCCAGCTTCTGGGGTAGCAATCAGCCCCAGCATTTT. This sequence encodes CASFWGSNQPQHF.